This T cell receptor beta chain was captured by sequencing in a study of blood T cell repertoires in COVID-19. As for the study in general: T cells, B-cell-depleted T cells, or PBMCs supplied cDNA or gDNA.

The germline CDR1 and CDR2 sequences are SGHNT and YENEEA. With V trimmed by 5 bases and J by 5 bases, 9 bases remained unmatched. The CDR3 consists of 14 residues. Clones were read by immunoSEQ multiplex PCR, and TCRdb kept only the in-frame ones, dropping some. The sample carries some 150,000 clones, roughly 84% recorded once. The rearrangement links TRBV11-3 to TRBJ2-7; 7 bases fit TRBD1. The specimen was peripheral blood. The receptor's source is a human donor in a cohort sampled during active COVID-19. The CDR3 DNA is TGTGCCAGCAGCCCGGGACAGCCTGGGAACGAGCAGTACTTC. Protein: CASSPGQPGNEQYF.